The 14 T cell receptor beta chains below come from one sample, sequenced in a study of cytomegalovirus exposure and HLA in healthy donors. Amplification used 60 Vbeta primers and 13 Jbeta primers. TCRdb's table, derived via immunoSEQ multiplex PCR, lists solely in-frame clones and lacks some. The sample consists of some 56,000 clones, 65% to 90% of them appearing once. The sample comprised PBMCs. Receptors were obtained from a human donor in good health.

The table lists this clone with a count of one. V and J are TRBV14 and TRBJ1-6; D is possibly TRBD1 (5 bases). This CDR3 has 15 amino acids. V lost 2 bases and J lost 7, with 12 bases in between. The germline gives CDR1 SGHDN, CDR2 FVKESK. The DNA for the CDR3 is TGTGCCAGCAGCCAAAATGCAGGGCTCAATTCACCCCTCCACTTT. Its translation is CASSQNAGLNSPLHF.

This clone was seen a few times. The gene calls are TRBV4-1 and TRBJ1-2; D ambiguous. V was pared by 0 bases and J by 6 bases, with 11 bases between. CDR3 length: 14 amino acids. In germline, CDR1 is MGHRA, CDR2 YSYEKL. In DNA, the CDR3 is TGCGCCAGCAGCCAAGATGCCAGCGTTCATGGCTACACCTTC. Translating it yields CASSQDASVHGYTF.

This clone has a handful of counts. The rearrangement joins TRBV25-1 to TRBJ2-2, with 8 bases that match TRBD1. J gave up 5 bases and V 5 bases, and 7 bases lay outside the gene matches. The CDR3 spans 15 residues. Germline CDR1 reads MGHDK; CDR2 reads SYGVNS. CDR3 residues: CASSYGQGLTGELFF. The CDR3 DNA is TGTGCCAGCAGTTACGGACAGGGTTTGACCGGGGAGCTGTTTTTT.

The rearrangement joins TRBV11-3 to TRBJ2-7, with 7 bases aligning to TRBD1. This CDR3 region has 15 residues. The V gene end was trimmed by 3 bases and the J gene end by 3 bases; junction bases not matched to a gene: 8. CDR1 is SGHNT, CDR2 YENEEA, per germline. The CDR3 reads CASSFAGTERYEQYF. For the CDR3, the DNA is TGTGCCAGCAGCTTTGCCGGGACAGAGCGCTACGAGCAGTACTTC.

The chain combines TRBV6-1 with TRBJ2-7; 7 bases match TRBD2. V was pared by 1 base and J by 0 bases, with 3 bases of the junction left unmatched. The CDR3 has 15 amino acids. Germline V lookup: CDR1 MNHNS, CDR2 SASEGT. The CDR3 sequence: CASSEVRTSSYEQYF. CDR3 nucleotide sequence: TGTGCCAGCAGTGAAGTGCGGACTAGCTCCTACGAGCAGTACTTC.

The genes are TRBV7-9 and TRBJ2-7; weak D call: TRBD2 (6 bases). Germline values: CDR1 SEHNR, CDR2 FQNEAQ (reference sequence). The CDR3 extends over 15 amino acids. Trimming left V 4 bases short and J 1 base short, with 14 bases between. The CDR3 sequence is CASSSLSAGSYEQYF. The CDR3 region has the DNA TGTGCCAGCAGCTCCTTATCCGCGGGATCCTACGAGCAGTACTTC.

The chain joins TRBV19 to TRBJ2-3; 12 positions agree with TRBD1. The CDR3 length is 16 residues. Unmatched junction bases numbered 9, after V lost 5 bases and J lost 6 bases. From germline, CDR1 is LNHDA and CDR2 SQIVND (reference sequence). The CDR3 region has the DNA TGTGCCAGTAGTGTGGGGACAGGGGGCTCCAAGGATACGCAGTATTTT. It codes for CASSVGTGGSKDTQYF.

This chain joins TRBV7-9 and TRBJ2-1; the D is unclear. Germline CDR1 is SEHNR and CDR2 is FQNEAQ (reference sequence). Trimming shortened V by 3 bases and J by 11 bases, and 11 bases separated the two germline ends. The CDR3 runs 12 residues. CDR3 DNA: TGTGCCAGCAGCTTTCCGGAGACTCAGCAGTTCTTC. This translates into CASSFPETQQFF.

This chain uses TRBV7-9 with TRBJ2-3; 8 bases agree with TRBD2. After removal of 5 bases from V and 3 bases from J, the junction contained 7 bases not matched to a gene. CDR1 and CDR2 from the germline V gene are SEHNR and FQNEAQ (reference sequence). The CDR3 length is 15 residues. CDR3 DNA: TGTGCCAGCAGCCCCGGGGGGGGGCGAACAGATACGCAGTATTTT. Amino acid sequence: CASSPGGGRTDTQYF.

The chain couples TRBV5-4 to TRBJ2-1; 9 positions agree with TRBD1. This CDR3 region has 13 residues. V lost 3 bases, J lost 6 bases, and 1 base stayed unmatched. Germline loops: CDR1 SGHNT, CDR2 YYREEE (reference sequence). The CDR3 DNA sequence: TGTGCCAGCAGCTCGACAGGGGGCAATGAGCAGTTCTTC. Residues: CASSSTGGNEQFF.

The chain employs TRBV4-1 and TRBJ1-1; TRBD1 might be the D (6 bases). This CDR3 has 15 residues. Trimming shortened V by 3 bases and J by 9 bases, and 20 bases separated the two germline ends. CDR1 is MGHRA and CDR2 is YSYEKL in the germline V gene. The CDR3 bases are TGCGCCAGCAGCCAGCCCCGACAGGCCCGTTCGAAAGCTTTCTTT. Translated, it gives CASSQPRQARSKAFF.

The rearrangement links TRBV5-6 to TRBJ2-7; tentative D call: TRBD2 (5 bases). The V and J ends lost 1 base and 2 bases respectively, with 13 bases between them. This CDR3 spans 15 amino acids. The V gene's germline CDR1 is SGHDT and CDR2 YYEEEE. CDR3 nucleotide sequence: TGTGCCAGCAGCTTGAGGCGGTGGGGAGCCTACGAGCAGTACTTC. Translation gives CASSLRRWGAYEQYF.

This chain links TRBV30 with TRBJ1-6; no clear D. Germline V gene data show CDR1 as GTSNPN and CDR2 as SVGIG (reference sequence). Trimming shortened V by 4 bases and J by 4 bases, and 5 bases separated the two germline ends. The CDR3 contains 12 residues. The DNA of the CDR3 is TGTGCCTGGACAGATTATAATTCACCCCTCCACTTT. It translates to CAWTDYNSPLHF.

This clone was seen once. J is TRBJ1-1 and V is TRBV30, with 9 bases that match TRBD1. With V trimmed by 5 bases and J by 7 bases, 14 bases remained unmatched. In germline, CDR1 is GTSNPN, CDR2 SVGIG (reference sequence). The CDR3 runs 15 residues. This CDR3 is CAWGRDRAVRIEAFF. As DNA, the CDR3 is TGTGCCTGGGGCCGGGACAGGGCTGTTAGGATTGAAGCTTTCTTT.